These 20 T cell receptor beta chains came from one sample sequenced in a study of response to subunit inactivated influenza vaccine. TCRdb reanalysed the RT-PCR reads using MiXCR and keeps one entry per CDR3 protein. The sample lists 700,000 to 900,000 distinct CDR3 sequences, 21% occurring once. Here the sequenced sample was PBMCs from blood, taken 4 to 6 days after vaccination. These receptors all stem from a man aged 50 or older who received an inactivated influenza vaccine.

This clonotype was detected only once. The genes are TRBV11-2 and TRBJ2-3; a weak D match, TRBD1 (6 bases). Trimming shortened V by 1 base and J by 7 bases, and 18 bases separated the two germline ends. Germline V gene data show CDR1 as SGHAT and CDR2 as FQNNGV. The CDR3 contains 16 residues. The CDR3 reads CASSLGVRGAVHTQYF. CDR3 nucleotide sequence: TGTGCCAGCAGCTTAGGCGTCAGGGGTGCAGTACATACGCAGTATTTT.

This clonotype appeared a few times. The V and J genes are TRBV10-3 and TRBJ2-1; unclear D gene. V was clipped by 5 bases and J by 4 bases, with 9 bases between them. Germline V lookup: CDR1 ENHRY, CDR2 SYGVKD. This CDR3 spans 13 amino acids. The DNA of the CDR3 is TGTGCCATCAGTCTATTAAGGTACAATGAGCAGTTCTTC. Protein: CAISLLRYNEQFF.

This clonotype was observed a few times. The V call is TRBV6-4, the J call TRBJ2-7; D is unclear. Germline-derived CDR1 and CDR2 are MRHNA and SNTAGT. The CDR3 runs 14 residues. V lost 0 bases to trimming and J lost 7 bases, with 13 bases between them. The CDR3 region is CASSDSRLGREQYF. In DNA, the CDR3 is TGTGCCAGCAGTGACTCTCGACTGGGAAGGGAGCAGTACTTC.

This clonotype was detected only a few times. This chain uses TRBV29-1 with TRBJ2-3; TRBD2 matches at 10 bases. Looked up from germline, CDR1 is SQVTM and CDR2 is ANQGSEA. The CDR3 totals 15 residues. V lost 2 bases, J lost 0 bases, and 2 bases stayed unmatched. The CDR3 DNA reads TGCAGCGTTGAAACTAGCGGGACGAGCACAGATACGCAGTATTTT. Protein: CSVETSGTSTDTQYF.

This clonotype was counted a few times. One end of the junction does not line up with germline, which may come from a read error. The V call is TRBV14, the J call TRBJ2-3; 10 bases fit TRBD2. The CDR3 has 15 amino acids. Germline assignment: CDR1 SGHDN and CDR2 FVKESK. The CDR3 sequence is CASSQVAGGGDTQYF. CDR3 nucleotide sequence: TGCGCCAGCAGCCAAGTAGCGGGGGGCGGAGATACGCAGTATTTT.

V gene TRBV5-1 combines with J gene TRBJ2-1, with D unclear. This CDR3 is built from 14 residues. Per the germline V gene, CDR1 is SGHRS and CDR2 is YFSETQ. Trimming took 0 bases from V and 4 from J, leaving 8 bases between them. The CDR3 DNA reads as TGCGCCAGCAGCTTGGATGGCGTATACAATGAGCAGTTCTTC. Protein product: CASSLDGVYNEQFF.

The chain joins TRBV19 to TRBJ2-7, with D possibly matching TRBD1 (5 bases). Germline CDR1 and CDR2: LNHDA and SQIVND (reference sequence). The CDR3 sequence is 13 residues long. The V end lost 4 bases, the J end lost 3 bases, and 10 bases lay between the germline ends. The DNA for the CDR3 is TGTGCCAGTAGTACCTACGACAGCTACGAGCAGTACTTC. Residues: CASSTYDSYEQYF.

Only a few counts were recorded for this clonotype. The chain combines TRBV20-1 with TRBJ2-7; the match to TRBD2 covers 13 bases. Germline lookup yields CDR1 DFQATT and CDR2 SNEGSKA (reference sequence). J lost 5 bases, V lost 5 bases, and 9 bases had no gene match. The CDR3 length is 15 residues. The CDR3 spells CSAWPPGLAGNEQYF. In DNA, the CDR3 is TGCAGTGCTTGGCCACCGGGACTAGCGGGAAACGAGCAGTACTTC.

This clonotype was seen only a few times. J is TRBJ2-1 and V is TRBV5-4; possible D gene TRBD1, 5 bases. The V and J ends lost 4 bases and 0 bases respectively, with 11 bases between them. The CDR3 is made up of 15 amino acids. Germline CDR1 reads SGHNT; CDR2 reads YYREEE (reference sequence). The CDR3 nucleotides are TGTGCCAGCAGCATTGACAGCGACTCCTACAATGAGCAGTTCTTC. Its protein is CASSIDSDSYNEQFF.

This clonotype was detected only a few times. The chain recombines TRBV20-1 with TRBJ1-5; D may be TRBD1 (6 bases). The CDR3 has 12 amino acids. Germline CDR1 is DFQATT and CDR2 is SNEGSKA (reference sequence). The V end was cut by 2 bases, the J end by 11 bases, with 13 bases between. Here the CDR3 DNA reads TGCAGTGCTAGAATGACAGGCCAGTCCCAGCATTTT. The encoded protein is CSARMTGQSQHF.

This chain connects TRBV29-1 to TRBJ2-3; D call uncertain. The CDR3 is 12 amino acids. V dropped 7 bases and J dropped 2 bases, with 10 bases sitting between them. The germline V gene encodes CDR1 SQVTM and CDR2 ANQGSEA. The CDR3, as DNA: TGCAGCGGTACAGAGGTCACAGATACGCAGTATTTT. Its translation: CSGTEVTDTQYF.

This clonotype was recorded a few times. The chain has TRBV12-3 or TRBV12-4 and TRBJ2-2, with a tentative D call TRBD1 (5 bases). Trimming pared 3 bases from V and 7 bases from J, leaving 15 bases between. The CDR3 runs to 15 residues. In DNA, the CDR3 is TGTGCCAGCAGTTTCTGGCAGGGAAGCGACGGGGAGCTGTTTTTT. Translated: CASSFWQGSDGELFF.

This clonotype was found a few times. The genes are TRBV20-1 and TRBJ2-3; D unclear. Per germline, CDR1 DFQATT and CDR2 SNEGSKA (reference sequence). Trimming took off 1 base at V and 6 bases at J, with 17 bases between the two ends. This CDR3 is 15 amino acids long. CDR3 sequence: CSARGDAPPRDTQYF. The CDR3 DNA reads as TGCAGTGCTAGAGGCGACGCCCCGCCTCGCGATACGCAGTATTTT.

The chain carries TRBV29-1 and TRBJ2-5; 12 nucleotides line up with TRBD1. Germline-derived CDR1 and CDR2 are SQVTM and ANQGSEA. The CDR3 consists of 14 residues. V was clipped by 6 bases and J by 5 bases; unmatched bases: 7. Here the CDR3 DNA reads TGCAGCGTGCCCGGGACAGGGGGCGGCGAGACCCAGTACTTC. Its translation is CSVPGTGGGETQYF. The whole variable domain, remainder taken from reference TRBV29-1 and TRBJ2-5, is SAVISQKPSRDICQRGTSLTIQCQVDSQVTMMFWYRQQPGQSLTLIATANQGSEATYESGFVIDKFPISRPNLTFSTLTVSNMSPEDSSIYLCSVPGTGGGETQYFGPGTRLLVL.

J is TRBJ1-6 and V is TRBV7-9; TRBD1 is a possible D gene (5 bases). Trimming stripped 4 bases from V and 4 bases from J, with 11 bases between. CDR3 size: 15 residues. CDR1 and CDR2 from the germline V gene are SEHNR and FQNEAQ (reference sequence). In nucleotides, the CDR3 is TGTGCCAGCAGCTCAGGGACCGGATATAATTCACCCCTCCACTTT. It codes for CASSSGTGYNSPLHF.

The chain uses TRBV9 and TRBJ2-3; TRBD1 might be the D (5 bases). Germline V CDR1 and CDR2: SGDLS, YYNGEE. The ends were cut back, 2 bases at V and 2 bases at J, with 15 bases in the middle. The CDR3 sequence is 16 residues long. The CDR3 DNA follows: TGTGCCAGCAGCGTTGCGGACAACTACGTCACAGATACGCAGTATTTT. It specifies CASSVADNYVTDTQYF.

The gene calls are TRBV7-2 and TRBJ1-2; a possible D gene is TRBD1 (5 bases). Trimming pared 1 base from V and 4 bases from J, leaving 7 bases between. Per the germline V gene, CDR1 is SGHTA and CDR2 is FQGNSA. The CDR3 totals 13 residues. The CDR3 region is CASSLGQPYGYTF. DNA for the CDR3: TGTGCCAGCAGCTTAGGACAGCCCTATGGCTACACCTTC.

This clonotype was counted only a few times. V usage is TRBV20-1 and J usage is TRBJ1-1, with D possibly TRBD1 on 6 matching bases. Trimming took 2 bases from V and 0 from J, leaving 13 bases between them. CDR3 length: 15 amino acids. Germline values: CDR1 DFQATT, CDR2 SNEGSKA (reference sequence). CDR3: CSARQGTFLNTEAFF. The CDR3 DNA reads TGCAGTGCTAGACAGGGGACCTTTTTGAACACTGAAGCTTTCTTT.

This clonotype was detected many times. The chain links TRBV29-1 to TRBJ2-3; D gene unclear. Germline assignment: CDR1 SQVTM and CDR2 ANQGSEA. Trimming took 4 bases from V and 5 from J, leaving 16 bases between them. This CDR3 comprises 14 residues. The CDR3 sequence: CSVAVSLSRDTQYF. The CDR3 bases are TGCAGCGTTGCGGTCTCATTATCACGAGATACGCAGTATTTT.

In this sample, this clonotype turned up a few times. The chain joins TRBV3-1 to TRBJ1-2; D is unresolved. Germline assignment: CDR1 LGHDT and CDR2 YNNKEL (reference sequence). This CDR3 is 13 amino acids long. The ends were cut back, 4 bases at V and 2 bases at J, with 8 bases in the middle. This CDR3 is CASSRLVNYGYTF. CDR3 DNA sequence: TGTGCCAGCAGCCGGCTAGTCAACTATGGCTACACCTTC.